This T cell receptor beta chain was obtained from a study of blood T cell repertoires in COVID-19. Per germline, CDR1 SGHRS and CDR2 YFSETQ. V lost 4 bases to trimming and J lost 5 bases, with 16 bases between them. This CDR3 is 16 amino acids long. The table came from immunoSEQ multiplex PCR; TCRdb's copy has only in-frame clones and leaves some out. This sample has 540,000 or so clones, with 85% to 90% found just once. This TCR was sampled from a woman between 45 and 65 years old with COVID-19, enrolled during active disease. The chain links TRBV5-1 to TRBJ1-6, with a weak D call TRBD1 (5 bases). Sequenced: peripheral blood. The CDR3 protein is CASSPSGGRNNSPLHF. The CDR3 nucleotides read TGCGCCAGCAGCCCCTCCGGGGGACGTAATAATTCACCCCTCCACTTT.